This section outlines one T cell receptor beta chain sequence together with its context. Its antigen is as yet unknown. This sample is part of a study of OX40 agonist ivuxolimab in advanced cancers. Study-level information: Antecedent anti-PD-1, anti-PD-L1 or anti-CTLA-4 therapy was permissible, with roughly 36% having received some. Partial responses were observed in three patients, of whom one had hepatocellular carcinoma and two had cutaneous melanoma.

Germline CDR1 SGHNT, CDR2 YYREEE (reference sequence). V was cut by 4 bases and J by 5 bases, with 15 bases left in between. CDR3 length: 15 amino acids. Study-level results: Dose levels from 0.1 to 3.0 mg/kg saw CD4+ and CD8+ blood T cells expand clonally by week 6. Researchers report that CD8+ T cells had, on average, more expanded clones than CD4+.

Generated by immunoSEQ multiplex PCR, the TCRdb table keeps only in-frame clones and is missing some. This table holds 35,000 to 50,000 clones, 70% to 90% found once. This chain uses TRBV5-4 with TRBJ1-4, with D perhaps TRBD1 (6 bases). The starting material was CD4+ or CD8+ T cells sorted from blood, obtained in a trial of the OX40 agonist ivuxolimab. This TCR came from an adult with an advanced solid tumor such as melanoma, head and neck, liver or kidney cancer. CDR3 residues: CASSVGRGLNEKLFF. CDR3 nucleotides: TGTGCCAGCAGCGTAGGCAGGGGCCTAAATGAAAAACTGTTTTTT.